This TCR beta chain emerged from a study of blood T cell repertoires in COVID-19. This CDR3 is built from 11 residues. Germline CDR1 SGHDT, CDR2 YYEEEE. V was cut by 7 bases and J by 10 bases, with 14 bases left in between. Repertoires were generated with immunoSEQ multiplex PCR, while TCRdb's copy carries only in-frame clones and drops some. The sample yields over 150,000 clones, 75% to 90% seen once. The receptor's source is a woman in her sixties or seventies with acute or convalescent COVID-19. Specimen: peripheral blood. V gene TRBV5-6 combines with J gene TRBJ1-2; the D is unclear. The CDR3 loop reads CASSKRIPYTF. The CDR3 DNA is TGTGCCAGCTCTAAGAGGATCCCCTACACCTTC.